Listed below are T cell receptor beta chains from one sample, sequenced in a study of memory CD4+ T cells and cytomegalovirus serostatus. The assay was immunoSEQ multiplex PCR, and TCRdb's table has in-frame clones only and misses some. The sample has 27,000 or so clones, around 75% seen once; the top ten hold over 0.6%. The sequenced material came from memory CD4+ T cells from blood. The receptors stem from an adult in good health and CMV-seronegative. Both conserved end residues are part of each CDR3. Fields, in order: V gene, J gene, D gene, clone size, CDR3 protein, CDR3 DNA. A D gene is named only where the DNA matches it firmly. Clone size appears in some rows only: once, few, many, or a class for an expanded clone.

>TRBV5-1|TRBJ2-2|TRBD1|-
CASSWGQGPGELFF
TGCGCCAGCAGCTGGGGACAGGGCCCCGGGGAGCTGTTTTTT
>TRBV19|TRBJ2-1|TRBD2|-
CASRSSGGVLNEQFF
TGTGCCAGTAGGTCCAGCGGGGGGGTCCTTAATGAGCAGTTCTTC
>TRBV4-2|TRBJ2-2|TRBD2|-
CASSRGLAGAGHYTGELFF
TGTGCCAGCAGCCGGGGACTAGCGGGGGCCGGGCATTACACCGGGGAGCTGTTTTTT
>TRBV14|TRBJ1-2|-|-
CASSLLSGAYGYTF
TGTGCCAGCAGCCTACTTTCAGGGGCCTATGGCTACACCTTC
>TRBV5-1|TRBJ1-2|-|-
CASSLLQLGGYTF
TGCGCCAGCAGCTTGTTACAGCTTGGGGGCTACACCTTC
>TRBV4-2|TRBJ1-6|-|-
CASSQDRGLDSPLHF
TGTGCCAGCAGCCAAGATCGGGGGTTGGATTCACCCCTCCACTTT
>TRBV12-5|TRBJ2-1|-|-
CASGLRVQSYNEQFF
TGTGCTAGTGGTTTGAGAGTACAGTCCTACAATGAGCAGTTCTTC
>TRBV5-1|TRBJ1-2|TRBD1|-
CASSLDGQGAAYGYTF
TGCGCCAGCAGCTTGGATGGACAGGGGGCGGCCTATGGCTACACCTTC
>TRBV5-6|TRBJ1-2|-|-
CASSPDPRGAGGYTF
TGTGCCAGCAGCCCGGATCCCCGGGGGGCGGGTGGCTACACCTTC
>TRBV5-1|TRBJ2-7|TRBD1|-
CASSPRQGAEHEQYF
TGCGCCAGCAGCCCTCGACAGGGGGCGGAACACGAGCAGTACTTC
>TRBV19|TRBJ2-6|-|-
CASAQPLSGANVLTF
TGTGCCAGTGCCCAACCTCTTTCTGGGGCCAACGTCCTGACTTTC
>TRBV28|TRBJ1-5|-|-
CASSLSPGVSNQPQHF
TGTGCCAGCAGTTTATCACCCGGTGTTAGCAATCAGCCCCAGCATTTT
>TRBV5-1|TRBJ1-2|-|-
CASSFRSDGYTF
TGCGCCAGCAGCTTTCGCTCAGATGGCTACACCTTC
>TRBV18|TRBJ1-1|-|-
CASSPFSGQDTEAFF
TGTGCCAGCTCACCATTCTCCGGTCAGGACACTGAAGCTTTCTTT
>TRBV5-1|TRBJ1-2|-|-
CASRQDSVHGYTF
TGCGCCAGCAGACAAGACAGTGTTCATGGCTACACCTTC
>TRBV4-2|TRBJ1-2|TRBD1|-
CASSQVLPGTGGAGYTF
TGTGCCAGCAGCCAAGTGTTACCCGGGACAGGGGGCGCGGGCTACACCTTC
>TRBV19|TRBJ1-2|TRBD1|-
CASSMGRQGKNYGYTF
TGTGCCAGTAGTATGGGAAGACAGGGGAAGAACTATGGCTACACCTTC
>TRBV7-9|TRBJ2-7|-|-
CASSRDHYEQYF
TGTGCCAGCAGCCGGGACCACTACGAGCAGTACTTC
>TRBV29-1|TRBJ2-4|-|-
CSVEGQALNIQYF
TGCAGCGTTGAAGGCCAGGCCTTAAACATTCAGTACTTC
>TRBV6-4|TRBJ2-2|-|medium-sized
CASSASVNTGELFF
TGTGCCAGCAGTGCCTCGGTGAACACCGGGGAGCTGTTTTTT
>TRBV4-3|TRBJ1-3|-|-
CASSQELVKGSSGNTIYF
TGCGCCAGCAGCCAAGAACTCGTAAAGGGGAGCTCTGGAAACACCATATATTTT
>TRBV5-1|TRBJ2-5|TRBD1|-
CASSLSTGSQETQYF
TGCGCCAGCAGCTTATCGACAGGGTCCCAAGAGACCCAGTACTTC
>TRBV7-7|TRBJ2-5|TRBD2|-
CASSSSGGEETQYF
TGTGCTAGCAGCTCCAGCGGGGGGGAAGAGACCCAGTACTTC